Following are 27 T cell receptor beta chains from one sample sequenced in a study of blood T cell repertoires in COVID-19. Assay: immunoSEQ multiplex PCR; the TCRdb copy retains only in-frame clones and omits some. The sample carries roughly 270,000 clones, 88% recorded once. Sequenced input: peripheral blood. The receptors were sampled from a man aged 18 to 29 with active or convalescent COVID-19.

V usage is TRBV4-1 and J usage is TRBJ1-5; a weak D match, TRBD1 (6 bases). The CDR3 is made up of 15 amino acids. The V end lost 1 base, the J end lost 10 bases, and 17 bases lay between the germline ends. Germline CDR1 reads MGHRA; CDR2 reads YSYEKL. The CDR3 bases are TGCGCCAGCAGCCAAGTAGCAGGGGCTGGTCGTCCCCAGCATTTT. It yields the protein CASSQVAGAGRPQHF.

The rearrangement links TRBV9 to TRBJ2-1; TRBD2 might be the D (6 bases). This CDR3 is 16 amino acids long. CDR1 and CDR2 (germline): SGDLS, YYNGEE. V was clipped by 0 bases and J by 0 bases, with 10 bases between them. The CDR3 nucleotides are TGTGCCAGCAGCGTAGGGAACGGGAGCTCCTACAATGAGCAGTTCTTC. It specifies CASSVGNGSSYNEQFF.

The chain has TRBV21-1 and TRBJ1-3. TRBV21-1 is shown as a pseudogene. CDR3 length equals 16 residues. The CDR3 loop reads CASSKFGGLCGNTIYF. In DNA form, the CDR3 reads TGTGCCAGCAGCAAATTTGGAGGGCTATGTGGAAACACCATATATTTT.

This clone was detected only once. The genes are TRBV19 and TRBJ2-7, with TRBD1 identical over 11 bases. Trimming removed 0 bases from V and 2 bases from J; junction bases left unmatched: 3. CDR1 is LNHDA and CDR2 is SQIVND in the germline V gene (reference sequence). This CDR3 has 16 residues. CDR3 amino acids: CASSIEGTGGAYEQYF. In DNA, the CDR3 is TGTGCCAGTAGTATAGAAGGGACAGGGGGAGCCTACGAGCAGTACTTC.

The chain combines TRBV18 with TRBJ2-3, with TRBD2 matching over 7 bases. V lost 3 bases, J lost 2 bases, and 8 bases stayed unmatched. Germline CDR1 and CDR2: KGHSH and LQKENI. The CDR3 is 16 residues long. As DNA, the CDR3 is TGTGCCAGCTCACCCCGGGACTACCAATACACAGATACGCAGTATTTT. Its protein is CASSPRDYQYTDTQYF. Complete variable domain (other parts from reference TRBV18 and TRBJ2-3): NAGVMQNPRHLVRRRGQEARLRCSPMKGHSHVYWYRQLPEEGLKFMVYLQKENIIDESGMPKERFSAEFPKEGPSILRIQQVVRGDSAAYFCASSPRDYQYTDTQYFGPGTRLTVL.

The rearrangement links TRBV27 to TRBJ1-6, with D tentatively TRBD1 (5 bases). V was cut by 2 bases and J by 0 bases, with 17 bases left in between. Germline V gene lookup returns CDR1 MNHEY and CDR2 SMNVEV (reference sequence). The CDR3 is 19 residues long. The CDR3 protein is CASSLAGHRPSSYNSPLHF. CDR3 bases: TGTGCCAGCAGTTTAGCCGGGCACAGGCCTAGCTCCTATAATTCACCCCTCCACTTT.

CDR3 coding DNA: TGTGCCATCAGTGACTCGACAGGGTCTCTCGGGAACACCATATATTTT. Translating it yields CAISDSTGSLGNTIYF. The chain uses TRBV10-3 and TRBJ1-3, with TRBD1 matching over 7 bases. The germline gives CDR1 ENHRY, CDR2 SYGVKD. The CDR3 totals 16 residues. Trimming took 3 bases from V and 7 from J; bases not matched to a gene: 12.

The CDR3 DNA reads TGTGCCAGCAGCTCATCGACAGGGGGTGGAAACACCATATATTTT. This translates into CASSSSTGGGNTIYF. The V call is TRBV7-3, the J call TRBJ1-3; the match to TRBD1 covers 9 bases. The germline gives CDR1 SGHTA, CDR2 FQGTGA. The V gene end was trimmed by 4 bases and the J gene end by 3 bases; junction bases not matched to a gene: 4. There are 15 residues in the CDR3. Variable domain in full (rest from reference TRBV7-3 and TRBJ1-3): GAGVSQTPSNKVTEKGKYVELRCDPISGHTALYWYRQSLGQGPEFLIYFQGTGAADDSGLPNDRFFAVRPEGSVSTLKIQRTERGDSAVYLCASSSSTGGGNTIYFGEGSWLTVV.

The chain joins TRBV10-2 to TRBJ1-6; the D gene is possibly TRBD1 (5 bases). Trimming took off 2 bases at V and 9 bases at J, with 14 bases between the two ends. The CDR3 has 15 residues. The germline gives CDR1 WSHSY, CDR2 SAAADI. Here the CDR3 reads CASSEQGTGTSPLHF. CDR3 nucleotides: TGCGCCAGCAGTGAGCAAGGGACTGGCACTTCACCCCTCCACTTT.

The rearrangement uses TRBV29-1 and TRBJ2-1, with a possible D match to TRBD1 (5 bases). CDR1 and CDR2 (germline): SQVTM, ANQGSEA. Trimming cost V 3 bases and J 4 bases, with 16 bases left between them. This CDR3 is built from 15 residues. The CDR3 DNA reads as TGCAGCGTTGAGGGCAGCAGGGAATTTTACAATGAGCAGTTCTTC. Translated: CSVEGSREFYNEQFF.

The rearrangement links TRBV19 to TRBJ2-1; no clear D. Germline V gene sequence: CDR1 LNHDA, CDR2 SQIVND (reference sequence). The CDR3 length is 13 residues. V gave up 3 bases and J gave up 3 bases, with 6 bases separating them. The CDR3 region has the DNA TGTGCCAGTAGTATGGTCAGCTACAATGAGCAGTTCTTC. Translating gives CASSMVSYNEQFF.

The chain has TRBV7-8 and TRBJ2-7, with 7 bases matching TRBD1. The CDR3 length is 14 residues. V lost 1 base and J lost 3; bases outside the gene matches: 3. In germline, CDR1 is SGHVS, CDR2 FQNEAQ. The CDR3 sequence: CASSLVPGGYEQYF. The CDR3 DNA follows: TGTGCCAGCAGCTTAGTTCCAGGGGGCTACGAGCAGTACTTC.

The V call is TRBV5-1, the J call TRBJ2-1; 12 nucleotides align to TRBD2. The CDR3 has 18 amino acids. The V and J ends lost 0 bases and 2 bases, in that order; junction bases with no gene match: 6. Germline V gives CDR1 SGHRS, CDR2 YFSETQ. Here the CDR3 DNA reads TGCGCCAGCAGCTTGGCAGTCGGACTAGCGGGGACCTACAATGAGCAGTTCTTC. Encoded protein: CASSLAVGLAGTYNEQFF. Full variable domain (outside the CDR3, taken from reference TRBV5-1 and TRBJ2-1): KAGVTQTPRYLIKTRGQQVTLSCSPISGHRSVSWYQQTPGQGLQFLFEYFSETQRNKGNFPGRFSGRQFSNSRSEMNVSTLELGDSALYLCASSLAVGLAGTYNEQFFGPGTRLTVL.

The rearrangement joins TRBV11-2 to TRBJ2-2; D perhaps matches TRBD1 (6 bases). V was clipped by 8 bases and J by 5 bases, with 15 bases between them. The CDR3 is made up of 14 amino acids. Germline V gene data show CDR1 as SGHAT and CDR2 as FQNNGV. Here the CDR3 reads CASSLGAGTGELFF. DNA of the CDR3: TGTGCCAGCTCCCTGGGGGCAGGAACCGGGGAGCTGTTTTTT.

The chain employs TRBV7-2 and TRBJ1-1; 8 positions match TRBD1. This CDR3 region has 13 residues. The germline gives CDR1 SGHTA, CDR2 FQGNSA. The ends lost 3 bases at V and 7 bases at J; junction bases unmatched: 4. DNA of the CDR3: TGTGCCAGCAGCTTTACAGGGGGAGGTGAAGCTTTCTTT. Translating it yields CASSFTGGGEAFF.

This clone was seen once. This chain links TRBV7-9 with TRBJ2-3; D is uncertain. The CDR3 is made up of 16 amino acids. CDR1 and CDR2 from the germline V gene are SEHNR and FQNEAQ (reference sequence). Trimming took 1 base from V and 0 from J, leaving 11 bases between them. The DNA for the CDR3 is TGTGCCAGCAGCTTAGACCAGCGCGCGAGCACAGATACGCAGTATTTT. Translation: CASSLDQRASTDTQYF.

There are a few counts of this clone. The chain links TRBV15 to TRBJ1-1; 8 bases are a match to TRBD1. The CDR3 extends over 14 amino acids. CDR1 is LNHNV and CDR2 is YYDKDF in the germline V gene (reference sequence). The J segment lost 6 bases and the V segment lost 3 bases, leaving 6 bases of the junction unmatched. The CDR3 nucleotides read TGTGCCACCAGCAGGGGACAGGCGGGGGCTGAAGCTTTCTTT. Translation: CATSRGQAGAEAFF.

This clone occurred once. The chain has TRBV2 and TRBJ1-4, with TRBD1 as a possible D gene (6 bases). Trimming stripped 2 bases from V and 4 bases from J, with 11 bases between. Germline V gives CDR1 SNHLY, CDR2 FYNNEI. The CDR3 length is 15 residues. The chain's CDR3 is CASSELGTNNEKLFF. In nucleotides, the CDR3 is TGTGCCAGCAGTGAACTAGGGACAAATAATGAAAAACTGTTTTTT. Complete variable domain (other parts from reference TRBV2 and TRBJ1-4): EPEVTQTPSHQVTQMGQEVILRCVPISNHLYFYWYRQILGQKVEFLVSFYNNEISEKSEIFDDQFSVERPDGSNFTLKIRSTKLEDSAMYFCASSELGTNNEKLFFGSGTQLSVL.

The chain links TRBV2 to TRBJ1-3, with D hard to call. With 7 bases removed from V and 2 bases from J, the gap between germline ends came to 12 bases. Germline CDR1 is SNHLY and CDR2 is FYNNEI. CDR3 length equals 14 residues. CDR3 sequence reads: CASKRGSAGNTIYF. For the CDR3, the DNA is TGTGCCAGCAAACGGGGAAGCGCTGGAAACACCATATATTTT.

CDR3 DNA sequence: TGTGCCAGCGGAGGGAGGGGGGAGGAGACTAACTATGGCTACACCTTC. This gives the protein CASGGRGEETNYGYTF. This sequence joins TRBV9 and TRBJ1-2, with D possibly matching TRBD1 (6 bases). The V gene lost 7 bases and the J gene lost 0 bases, with 19 bases spanning the gap. Looked up from germline, CDR1 is SGDLS and CDR2 is YYNGEE. The CDR3 consists of 16 residues. Drawing the rest from reference TRBV9 and TRBJ1-2, the complete variable domain is DSGVTQTPKHLITATGQRVTLRCSPRSGDLSVYWYQQSLDQGLQFLIQYYNGEERAKGNILERFSAQQFPDLHSELNLSSLELGDSALYFCASGGRGEETNYGYTFGSGTRLTVV.

The chain links TRBV7-9 to TRBJ2-7; D remains unclear. This CDR3 comprises 13 residues. Germline V gene sequence: CDR1 SEHNR, CDR2 FQNEAQ (reference sequence). V was shortened by 1 base and J by 4 bases, with 8 bases between the two germline ends. DNA of the CDR3: TGTGCCAGCAGCTTAGGGCACTATTACGAGCAGTACTTC. This gives the protein CASSLGHYYEQYF.

The table lists this clone with a count of one. The V call is TRBV27, the J call TRBJ1-2; 9 bases are shared with TRBD1. V shed 6 bases, J shed 5 bases, and the junction held 4 bases outside the gene matches. This CDR3 has 13 residues. Germline V gene sequence: CDR1 MNHEY, CDR2 SMNVEV (reference sequence). CDR3 loop: CASRLTGGYGYTF. The DNA for the CDR3 is TGTGCCAGCAGACTGACAGGGGGGTATGGCTACACCTTC.

The genes are TRBV6-5 and TRBJ2-5; TRBD2 agrees at 7 bases. This CDR3 has 15 residues. Germline V gene sequence: CDR1 MNHEY, CDR2 SVGAGI. V lost 4 bases and J lost 2; bases outside the gene matches: 7. CDR3 DNA sequence: TGTGCCAGCAGTTCCTTACTAGCGCCTCAAGAGACCCAGTACTTC. Its protein product is CASSSLLAPQETQYF.

The gene calls are TRBV19 and TRBJ1-4; possibly TRBD1 for D (5 bases). This CDR3 contains 15 residues. CDR1 and CDR2 from the germline V gene are LNHDA and SQIVND (reference sequence). V lost 7 bases and J 5 bases, leaving 17 bases between the germline ends. The CDR3 spells CASTDPRAGNEKLFF. DNA for the CDR3: TGTGCCAGTACCGACCCCCGGGCAGGGAATGAAAAACTGTTTTTT.

With respect to this clone: The same CDR3 arises from other DNA sequences in this sample as well. V usage is TRBV13 and J usage is TRBJ1-5; tentative D call: TRBD1 (5 bases). CDR1 is PRHDT, CDR2 FYEKMQ, per germline (reference sequence). CDR3 length: 16 residues. Trimming pared 0 bases from V and 0 bases from J, leaving 9 bases between. This CDR3 reads CASSLGRGYSNQPQHF. The CDR3 DNA follows: TGTGCCAGCAGCTTAGGCCGGGGGTATAGCAATCAGCCCCAGCATTTT.

This clone has more than one count but fewer than ten. The chain couples TRBV27 to TRBJ1-2; tentatively, D is TRBD1 (5 bases). Germline CDR1 MNHEY, CDR2 SMNVEV (reference sequence). The V and J ends lost 6 bases and 5 bases respectively, with 16 bases between them. The CDR3 is 14 amino acids. The DNA of the CDR3 is TGTGCCAGCAGCCCAGATGGGGGGTGGTATGGCTACACCTTC. Translating gives CASSPDGGWYGYTF.

The chain carries TRBV12-3 or TRBV12-4 and TRBJ1-2; D gene uncertain. The CDR3 extends over 12 amino acids. V lost 7 bases and J 4 bases, leaving 10 bases between the germline ends. CDR3 DNA sequence: TGTGCCAGCACGTCAGGCCTCTATGGCTACACCTTC. This gives the protein CASTSGLYGYTF.